In its sample, the clone carrying this TCR beta chain was seen many times. Its antigen is still unknown. CDR1 is SGHAT, CDR2 FQDESV, per germline (reference sequence). The V end lost 5 bases, the J end lost 5 bases, and 19 bases lay between the germline ends. This CDR3 region has 15 residues. For repertoire sequencing, the TCR beta CDR3 regions were amplified from RNA transcripts. Scientists carried out first-round RT-PCR using HTBI primers and then a second-round multiplex PCR. TCRdb fed the multiplex PCR reads into MiXCR, producing one record per CDR3 protein. Among about 400,000 distinct CDR3 sequences listed, 15% to 20% were seen once. These data are taken from a study of Graves' ophthalmopathy and Graves' hyperthyroidism. Study in general: Peripheral blood samples were taken at initial diagnosis, before any treatment.

Findings of the study overall: Most expanded clonotypes from thyroid (those above 0.001 frequency) were also found in blood. The model forecast ophthalmopathy progression, reaching 60% to 71% sensitivity and approximately 79% specificity.

Certain patients, namely those with other autoimmune diseases, uncontrolled infections, pregnancy or lactation, were excluded. V usage is TRBV11-1 and J usage is TRBJ2-7; the D is unclear. This sequence was found in a woman between 18 and 30 years old with Graves' ophthalmopathy. Material: peripheral blood. DNA of the CDR3: TGTGCCAGCAGCCCCCGGCCCTCAGAGTCCCACGAGCAGTACTTC. Protein: CASSPRPSESHEQYF. Full variable domain (remainder filled in from reference TRBV11-1 and TRBJ2-7): EAEVAQSPRYKITEKSQAVAFWCDPISGHATLYWYRQILGQGPELLVQFQDESVVDDSQLPKDRFSAERLKGVDSTLKIQPAELGDSAMYLCASSPRPSESHEQYFGPGTRLTVT.